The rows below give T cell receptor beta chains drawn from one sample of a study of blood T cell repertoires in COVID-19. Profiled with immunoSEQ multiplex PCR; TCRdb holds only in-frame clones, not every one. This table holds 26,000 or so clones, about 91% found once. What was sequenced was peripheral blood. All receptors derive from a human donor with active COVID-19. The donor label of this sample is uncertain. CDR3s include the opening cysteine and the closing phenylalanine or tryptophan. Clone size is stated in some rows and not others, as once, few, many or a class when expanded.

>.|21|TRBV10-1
CASSESNRMLLRAGESYEQYF
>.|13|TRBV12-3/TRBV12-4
CASSFVGGYEQYF
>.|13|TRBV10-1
CASIRGTRRGYTF
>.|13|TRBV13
CASQGQGSREQYF
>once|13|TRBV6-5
CASSSRQAHEQYF
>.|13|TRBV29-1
CSARTSVYYEQYF
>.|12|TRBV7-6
CASSDPQETQYF
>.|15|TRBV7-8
CASSSTGNGNEKLFF
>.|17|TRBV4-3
CASSQGIGGMNTGELFF
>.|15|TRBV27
CASSLKGVGINEQFF
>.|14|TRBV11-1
CASSYRDRSNEQYF
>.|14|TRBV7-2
CASSYTGGSGEQFF
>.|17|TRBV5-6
CASSLGGSNLAKNIQYF
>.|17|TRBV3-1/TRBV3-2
CASSQDIGRGGRNTQYF
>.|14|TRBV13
CASSFEERKYEQYF
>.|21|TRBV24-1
CATSDSSGGVKEGHTADTQYF
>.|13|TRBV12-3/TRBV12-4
CASSLVREGEAFF
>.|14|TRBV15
CATAGQGYNQPQHF
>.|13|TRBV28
CASLTGMSYEQYF
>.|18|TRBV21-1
CASSKGLTGAGGTDTQYF
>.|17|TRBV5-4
CASSFGRTNPSTDTQYF
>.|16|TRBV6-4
CASSEGQGLGYNEQFF
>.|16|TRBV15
CATSVRGGVAKNIQYF
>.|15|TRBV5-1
CASSHGQGNNEKLFF
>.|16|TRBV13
CASSLGGGLSTDTQYF
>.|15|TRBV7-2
CASSLLAGYRETQYF
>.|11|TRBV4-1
CASSTGYEQYF
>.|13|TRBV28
CASSLGTEETQYF
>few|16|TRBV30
CAWTRKGLHSGNTIYF
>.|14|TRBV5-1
CASSLSPRATEAFF
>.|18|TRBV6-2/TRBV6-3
CASSYSKRTGWNTGELFF
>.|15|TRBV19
CASKTSGSKDNEQFF
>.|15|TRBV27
CASSLWWGAAETQYF
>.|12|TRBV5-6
CASSVRAYEQYF
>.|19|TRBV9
CASSVECRVSKLAKNIQYF
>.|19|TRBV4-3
CASSHSTSGGYAGTDTQYF
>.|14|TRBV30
CAWTALRAGNTIYF
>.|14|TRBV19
CASTPSGILNEQFF
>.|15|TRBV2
CASSEAPGQGEKLFF
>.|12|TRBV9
CASSAAEGPRFF